These 10 T cell receptor beta chains came from one sample sequenced in a study of blood T cell repertoires in COVID-19. This table comes from immunoSEQ multiplex PCR, and its TCRdb copy is limited to in-frame clones, with some not included. The sample carries over 150,000 clones, approximately 94% recorded once. Input material: peripheral blood. These receptors were obtained from a young man with COVID-19, enrolled during active disease.

The rearrangement links TRBV10-1 to TRBJ1-5; D is ambiguous. CDR1 is WNHNN, CDR2 SYGVQD, per germline (reference sequence). V lost 2 bases, J lost 5 bases, and 7 bases lay in between. The CDR3 runs to 13 residues. The CDR3 loop reads CASSERRDQPQHF. CDR3 DNA: TGCGCCAGCAGTGAGAGACGGGATCAGCCCCAGCATTTT.

J is TRBJ1-5 and V is TRBV7-9, with 9 positions matching TRBD1. This CDR3 has 19 residues. The V segment lost 3 bases and the J segment 0 bases; nucleotides outside the gene matches: 12. CDR1 is SEHNR and CDR2 is FQNEAQ in the germline V gene (reference sequence). The chain's CDR3 is CASSFGTGLYVDSNQPQHF. DNA for the CDR3: TGTGCCAGCAGCTTTGGGACAGGGTTATACGTTGATAGCAATCAGCCCCAGCATTTT.

Comment on this clone: Other DNA sequences within the sample encode an identical CDR3. The chain is built from TRBV30 and TRBJ1-1; 7 nucleotides agree with TRBD1. From germline, CDR1 is GTSNPN and CDR2 SVGIG (reference sequence). The CDR3 extends over 13 amino acids. The V and J ends lost 2 bases and 2 bases, in that order; junction bases with no gene match: 2. The DNA of the CDR3 is TGTGCCTGGAGTCGGGACAGTAACACTGAAGCTTTCTTT. As protein: CAWSRDSNTEAFF.

The chain carries TRBV19 and TRBJ1-2; maybe TRBD1 (6 bases). This CDR3 contains 14 residues. The germline V and J ends were trimmed by 3 bases and 5 bases, with 13 bases remaining between them. The germline gives CDR1 LNHDA, CDR2 SQIVND (reference sequence). CDR3 in amino acids: CASSIGGPRYGYTF. In nucleotides, the CDR3 is TGTGCCAGTAGTATCGGGGGGCCGCGATATGGCTACACCTTC.

The chain links TRBV7-6 to TRBJ1-1; D uncertain. The CDR3 consists of 15 residues. V was pared by 3 bases and J by 1 base, with 12 bases between. In germline, CDR1 is SGHVS, CDR2 FNYEAQ. The CDR3 region is CASSFKEGRNTEAFF. DNA of the CDR3: TGTGCCAGCAGCTTCAAGGAGGGCAGGAACACTGAAGCTTTCTTT.

This sequence joins TRBV5-5 and TRBJ1-1; 8 nucleotides match TRBD1. The CDR3 totals 14 residues. Germline trimming cut 4 bases from V and 1 base from J; bases unmatched to any gene: 3. Germline CDR1 and CDR2: SGHKS and YYEKEE (reference sequence). The DNA of the CDR3 is TGTGCCAGCAGCCCGGGACAGGCGAACACTGAAGCTTTCTTT. Protein product: CASSPGQANTEAFF.

In its sample, this clone was seen once. This sequence joins TRBV7-9 and TRBJ2-2, with D unresolved. Trimming cost V 4 bases and J 6 bases, with 6 bases left between them. The V gene's germline CDR1 is SEHNR and CDR2 FQNEAQ (reference sequence). This CDR3 has 12 residues. The CDR3 nucleotides read TGTGCCAGCAGCTCACTTGCCGGGGAGCTGTTTTTT. This encodes CASSSLAGELFF.

V usage is TRBV6-5 and J usage is TRBJ1-2; TRBD1 matches at 8 bases. Germline V gene lookup returns CDR1 MNHEY and CDR2 SVGAGI. The CDR3 is made up of 14 amino acids. With 6 bases clipped from V and 7 bases from J, the junction kept 10 bases outside the gene matches. As DNA, the CDR3 is TGTGCCAGCAGAAGCGGACAGGGTGACAGTGGCTACACCTTC. This gives the protein CASRSGQGDSGYTF.

This CDR3 is CASSQAGGPGTGELFF. The CDR3 DNA is TGTGCCAGCAGCCAAGCCGGGGGGCCGGGCACCGGGGAGCTGTTTTTT. V is TRBV4-2 and J is TRBJ2-2; D is possibly TRBD2 (7 bases). From germline, CDR1 is LGHNA and CDR2 YNFKEQ. The CDR3 has 16 amino acids. Trimming took off 1 base at V and 4 bases at J, with 13 bases between the two ends.

V and J are TRBV5-1 and TRBJ1-2; D not certain. The CDR3 totals 13 residues. V dropped 0 bases and J dropped 4 bases, with 7 bases sitting between them. Germline-derived CDR1 and CDR2 are SGHRS and YFSETQ. The CDR3 is CASSLAPSYGYTF. CDR3 sequence (DNA): TGCGCCAGCAGCTTGGCGCCCAGCTATGGCTACACCTTC.